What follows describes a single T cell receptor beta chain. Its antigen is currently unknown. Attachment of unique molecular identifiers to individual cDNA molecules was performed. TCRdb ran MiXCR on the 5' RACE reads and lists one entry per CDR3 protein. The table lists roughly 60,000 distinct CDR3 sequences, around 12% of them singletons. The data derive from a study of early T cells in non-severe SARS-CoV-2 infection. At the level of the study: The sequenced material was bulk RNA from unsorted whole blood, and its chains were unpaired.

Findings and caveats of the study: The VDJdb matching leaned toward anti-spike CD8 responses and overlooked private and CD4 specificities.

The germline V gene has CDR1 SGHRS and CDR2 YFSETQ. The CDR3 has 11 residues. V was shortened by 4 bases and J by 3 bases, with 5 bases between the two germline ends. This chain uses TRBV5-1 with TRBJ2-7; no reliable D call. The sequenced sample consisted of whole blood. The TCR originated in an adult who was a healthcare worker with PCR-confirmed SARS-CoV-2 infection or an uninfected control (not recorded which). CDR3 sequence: CASSNFYEQYF. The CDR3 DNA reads TGCGCCAGCAGCAACTTCTACGAGCAGTACTTC.